Listed below are T cell receptor beta chains from one sample, sequenced in a study of Graves' ophthalmopathy and Graves' hyperthyroidism. TCRdb processed the multiplex PCR reads anew with MiXCR; each CDR3 protein has one entry. Among 740,000 or so distinct CDR3 sequences listed, around 40% were seen once. The sample taken for sequencing was peripheral blood. The receptors derive from an adult man with Graves' ophthalmopathy. Both conserved end residues are trimmed from each CDR3.

v_call	j_call	cdr3_aa
TRBV7-9	TRBJ2-7	ASSRTGASYEQY
TRBV2	TRBJ1-3	ASNLGGLGNTIY
TRBV6-6	TRBJ1-5	ASSGGTGVFQPQH
TRBV20-1	TRBJ2-7	SARAAYEQY
TRBV10-2	TRBJ1-1	ASKDRAVEGAF
TRBV24-1	TRBJ1-5	ATSDPGTSGSGEQH
TRBV9	TRBJ1-2	ASSLDKGGYGYT
TRBV12-5	TRBJ2-5	ASGKGLAGVQETQY
TRBV29-1	TRBJ1-4	SVEGTGSGKLF
TRBV20-1	TRBJ1-2	SARVAGGQGYT
TRBV29-1	TRBJ2-5	SAVGGGLAQAETQY
TRBV10-3	TRBJ1-6	ASSYPTRQTGSASYNSPLH
TRBV3-1	TRBJ2-2	ASSQALPGELF
TRBV10-3	TRBJ1-1	ASTDGGFEAF
TRBV29-1	TRBJ1-4	SAGTFNEKLF
TRBV2	TRBJ2-7	ASTPGQTYEQY
TRBV29-1	TRBJ1-6	SVVGTGNSPLH
TRBV29-1	TRBJ2-5	SVEVPDRGYGTQY
TRBV20-1	TRBJ1-2	SAPDGNYGYT
TRBV13	TRBJ2-7	ASSPGSSLGYEQY
TRBV29-1	TRBJ2-3	SVEKVRGTQY
TRBV7-9	TRBJ2-7	ASSLGSSGVEQY
TRBV12-3/TRBV12-4	TRBJ1-1	ASSLMGLGKAF
TRBV7-2	TRBJ2-7	ASSFRGGDGYEQY
TRBV2	TRBJ1-5	ASSESADITPQH
TRBV7-3	TRBJ1-2	ASSLTSGSYGYT
TRBV20-1	TRBJ1-6	SARSRYNSPLH
TRBV5-1	TRBJ1-1	ASSLQMDRNTEAF
TRBV7-2	TRBJ2-7	ASSLVSLFEQY
TRBV11-2	TRBJ2-2	ASSPGPLNTGELF
TRBV7-9	TRBJ2-7	ASSLYSQGKQY
TRBV10-1	TRBJ1-3	ASSENAAAGNTIY
TRBV10-2	TRBJ2-2	ASKEGTGELF
TRBV10-3	TRBJ1-5	AISYHRGSNQPQH
TRBV19	TRBJ2-5	ASSAQGGTQY
TRBV29-1	TRBJ1-1	SVEGDWRAGAF
TRBV7-9	TRBJ1-3	ASSLVRGASGNTIY
TRBV7-9	TRBJ2-2	AIIRAANTGELF
TRBV29-1	TRBJ1-1	SVWRASGVKAF
TRBV10-3	TRBJ1-2	AISESGYYGYT
TRBV15	TRBJ1-2	ATSRRGQNYGYT
TRBV10-3	TRBJ1-6	AISVTGTGNSPLH
TRBV29-1	TRBJ2-3	SAPTLHSGADTQY
TRBV19	TRBJ1-2	ASSIVFRNRANYGYT
TRBV9	TRBJ1-1	ASSADLDRRNTEAF
TRBV25-1	TRBJ1-1	ASSPDRGLSTEAF
TRBV4-1	TRBJ2-5	ASSQVRGETQY
TRBV25-1	TRBJ1-5	ASSFPRARGSNQPQH
TRBV13	TRBJ2-2	ASSLRDRRAGELF
TRBV25-1	TRBJ1-1	ASWGHANTEAF
TRBV24-1	TRBJ2-7	ATSDWKGDEQY
TRBV7-9	TRBJ2-2	ASSSTSGGLNTGELF
TRBV7-2	TRBJ2-7	ASSDSASGRAYEQY